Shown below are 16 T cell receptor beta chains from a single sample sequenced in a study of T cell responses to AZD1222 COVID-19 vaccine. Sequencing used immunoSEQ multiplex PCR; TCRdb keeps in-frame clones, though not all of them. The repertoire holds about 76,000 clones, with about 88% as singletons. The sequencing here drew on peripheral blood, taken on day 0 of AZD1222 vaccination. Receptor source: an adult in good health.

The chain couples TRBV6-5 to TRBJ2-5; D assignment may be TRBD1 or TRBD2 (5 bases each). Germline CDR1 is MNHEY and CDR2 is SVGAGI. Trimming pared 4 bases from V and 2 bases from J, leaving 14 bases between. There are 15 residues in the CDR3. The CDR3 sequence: CASSSARGRQETQYF. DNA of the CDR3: TGTGCCAGCAGTTCCGCCCGGGGCAGGCAAGAGACCCAGTACTTC.

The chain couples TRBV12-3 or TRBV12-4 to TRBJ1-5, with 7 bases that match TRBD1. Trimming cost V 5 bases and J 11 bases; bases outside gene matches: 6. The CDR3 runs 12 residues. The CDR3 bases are TGTGCCAGCAGTGACCAGGGGGGGACCCAGCATTTT. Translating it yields CASSDQGGTQHF.

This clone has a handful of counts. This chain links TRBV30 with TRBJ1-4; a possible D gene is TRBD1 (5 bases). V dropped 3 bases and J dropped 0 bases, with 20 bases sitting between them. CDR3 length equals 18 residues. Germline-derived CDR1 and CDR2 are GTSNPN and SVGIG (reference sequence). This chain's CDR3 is CAWSPLTDYRATNEKLFF. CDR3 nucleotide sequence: TGTGCCTGGAGCCCGTTGACAGACTACCGTGCAACTAATGAAAAACTGTTTTTT.

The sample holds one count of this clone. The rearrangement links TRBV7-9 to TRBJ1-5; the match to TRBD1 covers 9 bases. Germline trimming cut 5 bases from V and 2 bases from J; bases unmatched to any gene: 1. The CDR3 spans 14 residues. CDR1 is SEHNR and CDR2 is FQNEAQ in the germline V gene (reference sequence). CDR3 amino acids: CASSRTGGNQPQHF. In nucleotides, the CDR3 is TGTGCCAGCAGCCGGACAGGGGGCAATCAGCCCCAGCATTTT.

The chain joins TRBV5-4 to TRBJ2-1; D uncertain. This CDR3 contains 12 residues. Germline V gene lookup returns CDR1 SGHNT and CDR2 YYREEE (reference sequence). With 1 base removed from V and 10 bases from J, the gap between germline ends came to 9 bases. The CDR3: CASSLYRHEQFF. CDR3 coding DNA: TGTGCCAGCAGCTTGTATAGGCACGAGCAGTTCTTC. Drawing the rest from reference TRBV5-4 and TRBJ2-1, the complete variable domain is ETGVTQSPTHLIKTRGQQVTLRCSSQSGHNTVSWYQQALGQGPQFIFQYYREEENGRGNFPPRFSGLQFPNYSSELNVNALELDDSALYLCASSLYRHEQFFGPGTRLTVL.

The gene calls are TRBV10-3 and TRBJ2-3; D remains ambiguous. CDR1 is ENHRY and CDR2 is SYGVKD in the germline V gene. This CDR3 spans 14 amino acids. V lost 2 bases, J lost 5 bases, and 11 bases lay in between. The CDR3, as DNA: TGTGCCATCAGTGAGGGACCCCCTGGAGATACGCAGTATTTT. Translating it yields CAISEGPPGDTQYF.

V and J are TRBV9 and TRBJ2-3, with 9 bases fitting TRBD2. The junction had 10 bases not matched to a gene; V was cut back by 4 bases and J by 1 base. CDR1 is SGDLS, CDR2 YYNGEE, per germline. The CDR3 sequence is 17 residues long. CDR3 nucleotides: TGTGCCAGCAGCCCAGGACGCGTAGCGGGGGGCACAGATACGCAGTATTTT. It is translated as CASSPGRVAGGTDTQYF.

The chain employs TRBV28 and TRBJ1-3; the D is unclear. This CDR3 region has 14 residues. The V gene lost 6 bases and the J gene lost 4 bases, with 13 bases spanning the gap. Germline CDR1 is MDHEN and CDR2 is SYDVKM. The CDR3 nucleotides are TGTGCCAGCAGCCGAACTGGTCAGGGAAACACCATATATTTT. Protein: CASSRTGQGNTIYF. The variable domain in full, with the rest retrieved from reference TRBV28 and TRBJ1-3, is DVKVTQSSRYLVKRTGEKVFLECVQDMDHENMFWYRQDPGLGLRLIYFSYDVKMKEKGDIPEGYSVSREKKERFSLILESASTNQTSMYLCASSRTGQGNTIYFGEGSWLTVV.

DNA of the CDR3: TGCGCCAGCAGCTTGCCGCTCGGGGACACCGGGGAGCTGTTTTTT. Its translation is CASSLPLGDTGELFF. This chain joins TRBV5-1 and TRBJ2-2; a weak D match, TRBD2 (5 bases). Germline V CDR1 and CDR2: SGHRS, YFSETQ. Trimming took off 1 base at V and 3 bases at J, with 10 bases between the two ends. The CDR3 covers 15 residues.

CDR3 sequence: CASSDSDGYTF. CDR3 coding DNA: TGCGCCAGCAGTGATAGCGATGGCTACACCTTC. V gene TRBV10-2 combines with J gene TRBJ1-2; D is undetermined. The CDR3 consists of 11 residues. CDR1 is WSHSY, CDR2 SAAADI, per germline. V gave up 3 bases and J gave up 6 bases, with 5 bases separating them.

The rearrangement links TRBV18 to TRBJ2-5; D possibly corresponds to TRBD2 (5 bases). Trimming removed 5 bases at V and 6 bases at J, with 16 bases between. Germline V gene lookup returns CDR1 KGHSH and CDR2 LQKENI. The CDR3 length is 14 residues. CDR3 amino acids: CASSLIEGSKTQYF. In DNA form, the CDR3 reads TGTGCCAGCTCATTGATCGAGGGTTCGAAGACCCAGTACTTC.

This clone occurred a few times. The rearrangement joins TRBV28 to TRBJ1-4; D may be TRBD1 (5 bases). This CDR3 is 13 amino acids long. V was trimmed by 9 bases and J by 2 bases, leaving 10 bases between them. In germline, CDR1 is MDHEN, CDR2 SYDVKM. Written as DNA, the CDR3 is TGTGCCAGTCTAGGGGCCACTAATGAAAAACTGTTTTTT. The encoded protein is CASLGATNEKLFF. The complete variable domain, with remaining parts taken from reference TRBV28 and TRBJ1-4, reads DVKVTQSSRYLVKRTGEKVFLECVQDMDHENMFWYRQDPGLGLRLIYFSYDVKMKEKGDIPEGYSVSREKKERFSLILESASTNQTSMYLCASLGATNEKLFFGSGTQLSVL.

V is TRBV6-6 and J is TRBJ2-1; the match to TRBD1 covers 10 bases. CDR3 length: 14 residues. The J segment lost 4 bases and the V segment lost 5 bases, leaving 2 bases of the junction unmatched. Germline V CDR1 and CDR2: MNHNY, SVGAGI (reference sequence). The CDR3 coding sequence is TGTGCCAGCAGTGGGACAGGGGAATACAATGAGCAGTTCTTC. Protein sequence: CASSGTGEYNEQFF.

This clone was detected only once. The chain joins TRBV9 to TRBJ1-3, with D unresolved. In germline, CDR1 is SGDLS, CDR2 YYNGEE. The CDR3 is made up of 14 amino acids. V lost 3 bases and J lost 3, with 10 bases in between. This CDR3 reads CASSGSQDGNTIYF. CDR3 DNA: TGTGCCAGCAGCGGCTCTCAGGATGGAAACACCATATATTTT.

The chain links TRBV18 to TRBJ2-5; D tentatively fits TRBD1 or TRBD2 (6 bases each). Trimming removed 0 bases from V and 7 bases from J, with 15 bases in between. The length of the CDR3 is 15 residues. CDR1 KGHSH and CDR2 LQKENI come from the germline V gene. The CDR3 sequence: CASSPPSGGDGTQYF. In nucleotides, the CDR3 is TGTGCCAGCTCACCACCATCCGGGGGCGATGGGACCCAGTACTTC.

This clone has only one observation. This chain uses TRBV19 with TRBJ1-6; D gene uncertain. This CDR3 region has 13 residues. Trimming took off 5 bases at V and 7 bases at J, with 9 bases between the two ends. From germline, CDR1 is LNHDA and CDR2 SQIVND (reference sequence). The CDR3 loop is CASSWQENSPLHF. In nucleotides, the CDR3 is TGTGCCAGTAGTTGGCAGGAAAATTCACCCCTCCACTTT.